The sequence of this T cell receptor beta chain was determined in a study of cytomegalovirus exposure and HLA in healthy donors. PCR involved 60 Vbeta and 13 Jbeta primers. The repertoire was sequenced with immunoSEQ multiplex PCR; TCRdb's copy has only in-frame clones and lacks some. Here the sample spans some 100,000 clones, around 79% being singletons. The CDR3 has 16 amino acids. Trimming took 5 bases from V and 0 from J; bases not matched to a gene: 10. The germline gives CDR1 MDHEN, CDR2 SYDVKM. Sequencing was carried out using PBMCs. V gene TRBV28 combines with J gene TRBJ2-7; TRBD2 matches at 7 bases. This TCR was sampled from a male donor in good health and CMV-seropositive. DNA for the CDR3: TGTGCCAGCAGTCTGTCTAGCGGTTTGAGCTCCTACGAGCAGTACTTC. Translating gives CASSLSSGLSSYEQYF.